The 8 T cell receptor beta chains given below trace back to one sample, sequenced in a study of T cell repertoires in ileal Crohn's disease. Clones were read by immunoSEQ multiplex PCR, and TCRdb kept only the in-frame ones, dropping some. Among tens of thousands of clones, about 89% were seen once, and the ten largest hold roughly 2%. The time point denotes: neoterminal ileum biopsy at postoperative endoscopy, about 6 months after surgery. Sequencing was done on a sample of ileal tissue. All receptors come from an adult with Crohn's disease.

The chain employs TRBV7-8 and TRBJ1-3; D call uncertain. Germline V CDR1 and CDR2: SGHVS, FQNEAQ. This CDR3 region has 16 residues. V dropped 4 bases and J dropped 0 bases, with 13 bases sitting between them. The CDR3 loop is CASSSVRPISGNTIYF. CDR3 DNA: TGTGCCAGCAGCTCCGTGCGTCCGATCTCTGGAAACACCATATATTTT.

The chain links TRBV28 to TRBJ1-2; D is unresolved. The CDR3 has 15 amino acids. V dropped 3 bases and J dropped 4 bases, with 15 bases sitting between them. The germline CDR1 and CDR2 sequences are MDHEN and SYDVKM. The CDR3 sequence: CASSFFSISVYGYTF. The CDR3 DNA reads TGTGCCAGCAGTTTTTTCTCAATAAGCGTCTATGGCTACACCTTC.

V and J are TRBV6-4 and TRBJ1-2, with 7 bases identical to TRBD1. This CDR3 has 16 residues. Germline-derived CDR1 and CDR2 are MRHNA and SNTAGT. The ends lost 5 bases at V and 2 bases at J; junction bases unmatched: 11. This chain's CDR3 is CASSLKSTGTNYGYTF. The CDR3 DNA reads TGTGCCAGCAGTCTCAAATCGACAGGGACCAACTATGGCTACACCTTC.

V gene TRBV5-1 combines with J gene TRBJ1-6; the D gene is possibly TRBD1 (5 bases). Germline V gene lookup returns CDR1 SGHRS and CDR2 YFSETQ. Between the trimmed V and J ends, which lost 4 bases and 7 bases, there was a span of 15 bases. This CDR3 region has 15 residues. The CDR3 DNA sequence: TGCGCCAGCAGCGCGGTCGGGGGTCCCAATTCACCCCTCCACTTT. It encodes CASSAVGGPNSPLHF. The variable domain in full, completed from reference TRBV5-1 and TRBJ1-6, reads KAGVTQTPRYLIKTRGQQVTLSCSPISGHRSVSWYQQTPGQGLQFLFEYFSETQRNKGNFPGRFSGRQFSNSRSEMNVSTLELGDSALYLCASSAVGGPNSPLHFGNGTRLTVT.

Written as DNA, the CDR3 is TGTGCCAGCAGCTTACAGGGGTCCTATGAAGCTTTCTTT. Amino acid sequence: CASSLQGSYEAFF. V gene TRBV11-1 combines with J gene TRBJ1-1; D possibly corresponds to TRBD1 (6 bases). The CDR3 length is 13 residues. Trimming took 2 bases from V and 7 from J, leaving 11 bases between them. CDR1 is SGHAT, CDR2 FQDESV, per germline (reference sequence). The entire variable domain, with the rest obtained from reference TRBV11-1 and TRBJ1-1, is as follows: EAEVAQSPRYKITEKSQAVAFWCDPISGHATLYWYRQILGQGPELLVQFQDESVVDDSQLPKDRFSAERLKGVDSTLKIQPAELGDSAMYLCASSLQGSYEAFFGQGTRLTVV.

The genes are TRBV15 and TRBJ2-2; D not resolved. V dropped 1 base and J dropped 1 base, with 10 bases sitting between them. In germline, CDR1 is LNHNV, CDR2 YYDKDF (reference sequence). The CDR3 length is 16 residues. CDR3 nucleotide sequence: TGTGCCACCAGCAGAGGTTTTACGGTGAACACCGGGGAGCTGTTTTTT. It specifies CATSRGFTVNTGELFF.

This chain links TRBV27 with TRBJ1-1; D is ambiguous. The CDR3 covers 16 residues. V lost 6 bases to trimming and J lost 4 bases, with 21 bases between them. The germline CDR1 and CDR2 sequences are MNHEY and SMNVEV (reference sequence). The CDR3 sequence: CASSPGSTVMTTEAFF. The CDR3 DNA follows: TGTGCCAGCAGCCCCGGCTCAACAGTGATGACCACTGAAGCTTTCTTT.

The chain joins TRBV5-8 to TRBJ1-4; weak D call: TRBD1 (6 bases). V lost 4 bases and J 7 bases, leaving 11 bases between the germline ends. Germline values: CDR1 SGHTS, CDR2 YDEGEE. The CDR3 is made up of 13 amino acids. The CDR3 DNA sequence: TGTGCCAGCAGCCAGGGGTTAGGTGAAAAACTGTTTTTT. Protein sequence: CASSQGLGEKLFF.